The clone carrying this TCR beta chain was counted a few times. What it binds is unknown. CDR3 size: 14 residues. The V end was cut by 1 base, the J end by 9 bases, with 10 bases between. Germline V CDR1 and CDR2: SGHVS, FNYEAQ. This sample stems from a study of T cell repertoires and HLA-DP antigens. Clones were read by immunoSEQ multiplex PCR, and TCRdb kept only the in-frame ones, dropping some. The sample contains 65,000 to 90,000 clones, about four fifths of which appear only once. The chain recombines TRBV7-6 with TRBJ1-6, with D hard to call. The sequenced sample consisted of CD4+ T cells from PBMCs. The sequence derives from a man between 60 and 75 years old in good health and CMV-seronegative. The CDR3 coding sequence is TGTGCCAGCAGCTTAGAGGTGGCGGGTTCACCCCTCCACTTT. Encoded protein: CASSLEVAGSPLHF. The variable domain in full, with the rest retrieved from reference TRBV7-6 and TRBJ1-6, is GAGVSQSPRYKVTKRGQDVALRCDPISGHVSLYWYRQALGQGPEFLTYFNYEAQQDKSGLPNDRFSAERPEGSISTLTIQRTEQRDSAMYRCASSLEVAGSPLHFGNGTRLTVT.